The 27 T cell receptor beta chains reported below all come from one sample, sequenced in a study of T cells in localized non-small cell lung cancer. Clones were sequenced by immunoSEQ multiplex PCR, and TCRdb holds only the in-frame ones, with some missing. Of approximately 22,000 clones in the sample, approximately 90% are singletons; the top ten hold approximately 7%. Sequenced material: peripheral blood, taken before any cancer treatment. These receptors were collected from a male donor at least 60 years old with stage I squamous cell lung carcinoma.

The rearrangement joins TRBV6-6 to TRBJ2-3, with TRBD1 identical over 7 bases. V gave up 6 bases and J gave up 0 bases; unmatched junction bases: 3. There are 14 residues in the CDR3. In germline, CDR1 is MNHNY, CDR2 SVGAGI (reference sequence). The CDR3 DNA reads as TGTGCCAGCAGGATACAGGGGAGCACAGATACGCAGTATTTT. Protein: CASRIQGSTDTQYF.

The gene calls are TRBV27 and TRBJ1-1; D is possibly TRBD1 (5 bases). CDR1 is MNHEY and CDR2 is SMNVEV in the germline V gene (reference sequence). Trimming shortened V by 4 bases and J by 5 bases, and 14 bases separated the two germline ends. The CDR3 runs to 14 residues. The chain's CDR3 is CASSSLQGRTEAFF. For the CDR3, the DNA is TGTGCCAGCAGTTCCCTCCAGGGTCGGACTGAAGCTTTCTTT.

The chain couples TRBV5-5 to TRBJ2-7; TRBD1 matches at 7 bases. V lost 2 bases to trimming and J lost 3 bases; unmatched junction nucleotides: 5. Germline CDR1 reads SGHKS; CDR2 reads YYEKEE (reference sequence). The CDR3 consists of 14 residues. CDR3 amino acids: CASSLWTGNYEQYF. CDR3 bases: TGTGCCAGCAGCTTATGGACAGGCAACTACGAGCAGTACTTC.

The rearrangement links TRBV5-4 to TRBJ2-7; D is ambiguous. Trimming removed 3 bases from V and 5 bases from J, with 6 bases in between. Germline lookup yields CDR1 SGHNT and CDR2 YYREEE (reference sequence). This CDR3 spans 11 amino acids. The CDR3 coding sequence is TGTGCCAGCAGCTGGTGGGACGAGCAGTACTTC. Residues: CASSWWDEQYF.

J is TRBJ2-7 and V is TRBV18, with D hard to call. Looked up from germline, CDR1 is KGHSH and CDR2 is LQKENI. The CDR3 has 14 amino acids. V lost 2 bases and J 3 bases, leaving 11 bases between the germline ends. The CDR3 nucleotides read TGTGCCAGCTCACCAGGTTCCCAGGTCTACGAGCAGTACTTC. Translating gives CASSPGSQVYEQYF. Combining the CDR3 with reference TRBV18 and TRBJ2-7 gives the whole variable domain NAGVMQNPRHLVRRRGQEARLRCSPMKGHSHVYWYRQLPEEGLKFMVYLQKENIIDESGMPKERFSAEFPKEGPSILRIQQVVRGDSAAYFCASSPGSQVYEQYFGPGTRLTVT.

V and J are TRBV14 and TRBJ1-2; D is possibly TRBD1 (5 bases). Germline lookup yields CDR1 SGHDN and CDR2 FVKESK. Deletions cut 3 bases from V and 4 bases from J, with 9 bases between. The CDR3 extends over 13 amino acids. For the CDR3, the DNA is TGTGCCAGCAGCCATGGGGGGGGCTATGGCTACACCTTC. Translated: CASSHGGGYGYTF.

The chain employs TRBV5-1 and TRBJ2-5, with D possibly TRBD1 on 6 matching bases. Germline CDR1 reads SGHRS; CDR2 reads YFSETQ. V was trimmed by 4 bases and J by 3 bases, leaving 16 bases between them. The CDR3 totals 15 residues. The CDR3 DNA follows: TGCGCCAGCAGCCCTACAGGGCGTTCGGAAGAGACCCAGTACTTC. This sequence encodes CASSPTGRSEETQYF. Full variable domain (missing parts from reference TRBV5-1 and TRBJ2-5): KAGVTQTPRYLIKTRGQQVTLSCSPISGHRSVSWYQQTPGQGLQFLFEYFSETQRNKGNFPGRFSGRQFSNSRSEMNVSTLELGDSALYLCASSPTGRSEETQYFGPGTRLLVL.

The rearrangement links TRBV19 to TRBJ1-1; D gene unclear. Per germline, CDR1 LNHDA and CDR2 SQIVND (reference sequence). There are 13 residues in the CDR3. Trimming removed 4 bases from V and 0 bases from J, with 6 bases in between. Written as DNA, the CDR3 is TGTGCCAGTAGTAGCACGGTGAACACTGAAGCTTTCTTT. Protein product: CASSSTVNTEAFF.

The genes are TRBV7-9 and TRBJ1-5; no firm D call. Looked up from germline, CDR1 is SEHNR and CDR2 is FQNEAQ (reference sequence). V shed 1 base and J shed 4 bases, with 5 bases lying between them. CDR3 length: 13 residues. CDR3 coding DNA: TGTGCCAGCAGCTTAGGTTGGAATCAGCCCCAGCATTTT. Amino acid sequence: CASSLGWNQPQHF.

CDR3 DNA sequence: TGTGCTAGCCCGGGACAGACGAACACTGAAGCTTTCTTT. It codes for CASPGQTNTEAFF. The chain uses TRBV12-5 and TRBJ1-1; 7 bases align to TRBD1. Germline V gene lookup returns CDR1 LGHNT and CDR2 FRNRAP. CDR3 length equals 13 residues. V lost 9 bases, J lost 1 base, and 5 bases stayed unmatched.

This clone was observed a single time. The J gene is TRBJ2-1, the V gene TRBV14; TRBD2 matches at 8 bases. Trimming cost V 1 base and J 1 base; bases outside gene matches: 6. The germline V gene encodes CDR1 SGHDN and CDR2 FVKESK. The CDR3 sequence is 17 residues long. CDR3 residues: CASSQGAGVLSYNEQFF. DNA of the CDR3: TGTGCCAGCAGCCAAGGAGCGGGGGTACTTTCCTACAATGAGCAGTTCTTC.

The V gene is TRBV19, the J gene TRBJ1-1, with D maybe TRBD1 (6 bases). In germline, CDR1 is LNHDA, CDR2 SQIVND (reference sequence). CDR3 length equals 16 residues. V gave up 3 bases and J gave up 4 bases, with 18 bases separating them. The CDR3 loop is CASSIGTLRGGTEAFF. The CDR3 DNA reads as TGTGCCAGTAGTATTGGGACACTCCGGGGGGGCACTGAAGCTTTCTTT.

The chain uses TRBV10-2 and TRBJ1-1; 8 bases line up with TRBD1. The germline gives CDR1 WSHSY, CDR2 SAAADI. The CDR3 is 16 amino acids. Losses at the gene ends were 6 bases for V and 0 bases for J; bases not matched to a gene: 9. CDR3 in DNA: TGCGCCAGCAGCCAAGGAACAGGGGGTATGAACACTGAAGCTTTCTTT. Translating gives CASSQGTGGMNTEAFF.

This clone was detected only once. This rearrangement joins TRBV14 to TRBJ1-1, with no clear D. Germline CDR1 is SGHDN and CDR2 is FVKESK. V shed 3 bases and J shed 6 bases, with 8 bases lying between them. The CDR3 is 12 residues long. The CDR3 DNA sequence: TGTGCCAGCAGCCATGTTAGGGCTGAAGCTTTCTTT. Protein: CASSHVRAEAFF.

V is TRBV5-5 and J is TRBJ1-2; TRBD1 matches 12 bases. V lost 4 bases to trimming and J lost 1 base; unmatched junction nucleotides: 2. The CDR3 is 15 residues long. The germline gives CDR1 SGHKS, CDR2 YYEKEE (reference sequence). The CDR3 DNA reads TGTGCCAGCAGCGGGACAGGGGGCCTTAACTATGGCTACACCTTC. As protein: CASSGTGGLNYGYTF. The variable domain in full, with the rest retrieved from reference TRBV5-5 and TRBJ1-2, is DAGVTQSPTHLIKTRGQQVTLRCSPISGHKSVSWYQQVLGQGPQFIFQYYEKEERGRGNFPDRFSARQFPNYSSELNVNALLLGDSALYLCASSGTGGLNYGYTFGSGTRLTVV.

The chain recombines TRBV28 with TRBJ1-2; D gene ambiguous. CDR3 size: 13 residues. Trimming left V 3 bases short and J 6 bases short, with 11 bases between. The germline gives CDR1 MDHEN, CDR2 SYDVKM. CDR3 sequence reads: CASSFNTENGYTF. Written as DNA, the CDR3 is TGTGCCAGCAGTTTTAATACAGAGAATGGCTACACCTTC.

V usage is TRBV6-4 and J usage is TRBJ2-5, with 8 bases identical to TRBD1. V shed 5 bases, J shed 5 bases, and the junction held 10 bases outside the gene matches. Germline values: CDR1 MRHNA, CDR2 SNTAGT. CDR3 length: 15 residues. The CDR3 protein is CASSSSQGAWETQYF. CDR3 nucleotides: TGTGCCAGCAGTTCATCTCAGGGGGCCTGGGAGACCCAGTACTTC.

The count of this clone is one. Likely a read error: the CDR3 ends without its conserved phenylalanine or tryptophan. The DNA is left out, because the CDR3 cannot be placed on it with certainty; the CDR3 is given as TCRdb lists it. This chain joins TRBV28 and TRBJ1-2; the table gives TRBD1 as D, unverified against the DNA. CDR1 MDHEN and CDR2 SYDVKM come from the germline V gene. A total of 15 residues make up the CDR3, ends included. The CDR3 spells CASSLGPPGQGKMVL.

The rearrangement uses TRBV30 and TRBJ1-2; no clear D gene. V shed 3 bases and J shed 8 bases, with 13 bases lying between them. This CDR3 is 12 amino acids long. Germline V lookup: CDR1 GTSNPN, CDR2 SVGIG (reference sequence). For the CDR3, the DNA is TGTGCCTGGAGGGAGGGCGTCGGGGGCTACACCTTC. Encoded protein: CAWREGVGGYTF.

The chain uses TRBV27 and TRBJ2-1; D is possibly TRBD1 (6 bases). Germline V gene data show CDR1 as MNHEY and CDR2 as SMNVEV (reference sequence). The CDR3 is 16 residues long. V dropped 5 bases and J dropped 4 bases, with 18 bases sitting between them. In nucleotides, the CDR3 is TGTGCCAGCAGTGCCCTAGGGGGATTGGGATACAATGAGCAGTTCTTC. Residues: CASSALGGLGYNEQFF.

The rearrangement uses TRBV29-1 and TRBJ1-2; D is uncertain. Germline lookup yields CDR1 SQVTM and CDR2 ANQGSEA. The ends were cut back, 7 bases at V and 8 bases at J, with 14 bases in the middle. This CDR3 spans 11 amino acids. CDR3 sequence: CSARWGKGYTF. The CDR3 nucleotides read TGCAGCGCACGTTGGGGTAAGGGCTACACCTTC.

The V call is TRBV25-1, the J call TRBJ1-5, with D perhaps matching TRBD1 (5 bases). The CDR3 has 12 amino acids. CDR1 and CDR2 from the germline V gene are MGHDK and SYGVNS. V was pared by 4 bases and J by 8 bases, with 9 bases between. Here the CDR3 reads CASSGGDEPQHF. Here the CDR3 DNA reads TGTGCCAGCAGTGGGGGGGATGAGCCCCAGCATTTT.

The chain joins TRBV7-2 to TRBJ1-3; unclear D gene. Trimming stripped 1 base from V and 0 bases from J, with 4 bases between. CDR3 size: 14 residues. Germline lookup yields CDR1 SGHTA and CDR2 FQGNSA. In DNA form, the CDR3 reads TGTGCCAGCAGCTTAGAGATCTCTGGAAACACCATATATTTT. The encoded protein is CASSLEISGNTIYF.

V is TRBV10-3 and J is TRBJ1-2; 7 bases line up with TRBD1. Trimming cost V 4 bases and J 2 bases; bases outside gene matches: 4. The CDR3 is made up of 14 amino acids. The germline V gene encodes CDR1 ENHRY and CDR2 SYGVKD. The CDR3 sequence: CAISGVRGNYGYTF. The CDR3 coding sequence is TGTGCCATCAGTGGGGTCAGGGGGAACTATGGCTACACCTTC.

This clone has only a few counts. The chain uses TRBV19 and TRBJ2-2; D is tentatively TRBD1 or TRBD2 (5 bases each). This CDR3 contains 17 residues. V gave up 8 bases and J gave up 1 base, with 20 bases separating them. Germline CDR1 is LNHDA and CDR2 is SQIVND (reference sequence). CDR3 region: CASGDRLGRVNTGELFF. Here the CDR3 DNA reads TGTGCCAGTGGGGACCGCCTGGGGCGGGTGAACACCGGGGAGCTGTTTTTT.

The genes are TRBV29-1 and TRBJ1-4; 9 bases fit TRBD1. Germline V gives CDR1 SQVTM, CDR2 ANQGSEA. V dropped 3 bases and J dropped 15; count of bases not matched to a gene: 8. The CDR3 extends over 12 amino acids. CDR3 sequence reads: CSVDGMDRGMFF. CDR3 nucleotides: TGCAGCGTTGACGGAATGGACAGGGGCATGTTTTTT.

J is TRBJ2-1 and V is TRBV18; 9 bases map to TRBD2. CDR1 and CDR2 from the germline V gene are KGHSH and LQKENI. V shed 2 bases and J 5 bases; nucleotides not matched to a gene: 7. There are 16 residues in the CDR3. Here the CDR3 DNA reads TGTGCCAGCTCACCATCCGGGACTAGCCCCCACAATGAGCAGTTCTTC. Its protein product is CASSPSGTSPHNEQFF.